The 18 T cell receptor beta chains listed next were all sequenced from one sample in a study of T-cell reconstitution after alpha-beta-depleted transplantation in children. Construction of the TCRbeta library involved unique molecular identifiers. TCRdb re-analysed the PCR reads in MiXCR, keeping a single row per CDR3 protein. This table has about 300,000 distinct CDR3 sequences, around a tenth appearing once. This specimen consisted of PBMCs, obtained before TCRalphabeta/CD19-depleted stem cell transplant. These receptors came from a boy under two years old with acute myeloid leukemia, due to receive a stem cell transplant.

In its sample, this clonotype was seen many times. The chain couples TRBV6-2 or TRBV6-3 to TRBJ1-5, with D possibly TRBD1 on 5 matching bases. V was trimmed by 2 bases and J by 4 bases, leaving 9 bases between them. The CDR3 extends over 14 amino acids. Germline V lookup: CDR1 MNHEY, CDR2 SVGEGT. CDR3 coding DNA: TGTGCCAGCAGTTACCAAGGGGAGAATCAGCCCCAGCATTTT. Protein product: CASSYQGENQPQHF.

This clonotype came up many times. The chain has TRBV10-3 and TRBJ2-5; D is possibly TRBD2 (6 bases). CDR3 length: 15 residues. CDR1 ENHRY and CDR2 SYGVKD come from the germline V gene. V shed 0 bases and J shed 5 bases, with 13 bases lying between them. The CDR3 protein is CAISESTTRVETQYF. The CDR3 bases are TGTGCCATCAGTGAGTCGACGACTAGGGTGGAGACCCAGTACTTC.

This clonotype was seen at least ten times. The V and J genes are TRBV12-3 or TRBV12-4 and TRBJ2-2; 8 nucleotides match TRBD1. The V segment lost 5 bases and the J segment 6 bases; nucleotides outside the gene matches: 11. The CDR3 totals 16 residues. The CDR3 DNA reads TGTGCCAGCAGTCCCGAAGGACAGGGTTTACCCGGGGAGCTGTTTTTT. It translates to CASSPEGQGLPGELFF.

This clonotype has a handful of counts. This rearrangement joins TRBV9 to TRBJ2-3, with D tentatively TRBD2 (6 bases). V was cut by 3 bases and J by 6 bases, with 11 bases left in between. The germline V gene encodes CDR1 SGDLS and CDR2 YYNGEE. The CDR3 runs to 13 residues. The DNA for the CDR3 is TGTGCCAGCAGCGCCTGGGACTGGGATACGCAGTATTTT. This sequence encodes CASSAWDWDTQYF.

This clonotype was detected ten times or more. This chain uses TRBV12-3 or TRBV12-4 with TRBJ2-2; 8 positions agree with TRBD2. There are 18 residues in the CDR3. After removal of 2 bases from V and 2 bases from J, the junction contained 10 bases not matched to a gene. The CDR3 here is CASSLPLTSGYNTGELFF. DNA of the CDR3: TGTGCCAGCAGTTTACCCCTAACTAGCGGCTACAACACCGGGGAGCTGTTTTTT.

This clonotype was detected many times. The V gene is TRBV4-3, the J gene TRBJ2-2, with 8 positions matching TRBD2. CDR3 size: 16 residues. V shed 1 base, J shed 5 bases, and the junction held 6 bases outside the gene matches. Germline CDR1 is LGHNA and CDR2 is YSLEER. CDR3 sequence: CASSQAPGGRTGELFF. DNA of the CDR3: TGCGCCAGCAGCCAAGCGCCGGGGGGGCGGACCGGGGAGCTGTTTTTT.

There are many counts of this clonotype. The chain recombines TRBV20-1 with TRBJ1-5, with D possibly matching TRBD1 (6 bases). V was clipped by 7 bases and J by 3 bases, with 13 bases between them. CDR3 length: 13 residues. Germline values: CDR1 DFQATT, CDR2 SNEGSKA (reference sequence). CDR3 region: CSVRGANNQPQHF. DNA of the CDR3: TGCAGTGTACGGGGGGCGAACAATCAGCCCCAGCATTTT.

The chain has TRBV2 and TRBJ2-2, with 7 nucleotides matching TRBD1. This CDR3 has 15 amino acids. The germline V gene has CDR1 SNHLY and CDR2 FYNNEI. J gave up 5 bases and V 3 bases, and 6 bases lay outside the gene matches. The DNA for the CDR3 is TGTGCCAGCAGTGATCTAAGGGGGCCGACCGGGGAGCTGTTTTTT. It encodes CASSDLRGPTGELFF.

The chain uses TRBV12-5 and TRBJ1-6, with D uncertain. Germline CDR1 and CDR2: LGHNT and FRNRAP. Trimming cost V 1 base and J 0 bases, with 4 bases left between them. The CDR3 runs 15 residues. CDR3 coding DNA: TGTGCTAGTGGTTTGGCGGACTCCTATAATTCACCCCTCCACTTT. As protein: CASGLADSYNSPLHF.

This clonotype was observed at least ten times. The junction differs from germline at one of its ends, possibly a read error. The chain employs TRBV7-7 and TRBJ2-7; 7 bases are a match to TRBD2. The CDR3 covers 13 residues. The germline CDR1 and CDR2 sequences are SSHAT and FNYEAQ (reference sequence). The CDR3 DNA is TGTGCTAGCAGCTCAAGTACGGGGGGCGAGCAGTACTTC. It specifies CASSSSTGGEQYF.

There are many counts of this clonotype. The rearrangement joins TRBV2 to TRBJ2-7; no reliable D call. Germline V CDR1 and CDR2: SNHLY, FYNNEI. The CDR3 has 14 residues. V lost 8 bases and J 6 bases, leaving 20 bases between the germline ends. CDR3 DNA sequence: TGTGCCAGCTACACCCCAGCCAGCCCCCGCGAGCAGTACTTC. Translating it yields CASYTPASPREQYF.

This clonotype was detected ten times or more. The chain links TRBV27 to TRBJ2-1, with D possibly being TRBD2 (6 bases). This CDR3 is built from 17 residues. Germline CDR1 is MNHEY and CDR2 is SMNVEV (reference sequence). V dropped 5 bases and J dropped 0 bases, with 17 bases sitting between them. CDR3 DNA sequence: TGTGCCAGCAGTCCCACTTCGGGGGTGGGCTCCTACAATGAGCAGTTCTTC. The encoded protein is CASSPTSGVGSYNEQFF.

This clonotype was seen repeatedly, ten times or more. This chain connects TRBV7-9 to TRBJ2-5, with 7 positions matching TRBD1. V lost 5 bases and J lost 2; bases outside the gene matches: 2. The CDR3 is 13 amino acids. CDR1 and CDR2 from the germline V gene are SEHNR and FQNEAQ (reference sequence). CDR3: CASSRDRQETQYF. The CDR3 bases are TGTGCCAGCAGCCGGGACAGACAAGAGACCCAGTACTTC.

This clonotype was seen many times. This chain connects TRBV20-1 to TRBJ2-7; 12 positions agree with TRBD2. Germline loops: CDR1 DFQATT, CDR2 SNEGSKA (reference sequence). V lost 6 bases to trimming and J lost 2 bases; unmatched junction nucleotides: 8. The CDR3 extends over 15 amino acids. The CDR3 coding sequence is TGCAGTGCCGAAGGACTAGCGGGGCGCCCCTACGAGCAGTACTTC. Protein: CSAEGLAGRPYEQYF.

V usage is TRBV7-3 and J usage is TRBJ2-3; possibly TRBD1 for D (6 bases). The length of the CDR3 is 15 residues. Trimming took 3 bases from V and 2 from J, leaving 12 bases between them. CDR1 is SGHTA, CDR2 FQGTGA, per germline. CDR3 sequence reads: CASSFTGTITDTQYF. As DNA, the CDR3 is TGTGCCAGCAGCTTCACAGGGACCATCACAGATACGCAGTATTTT. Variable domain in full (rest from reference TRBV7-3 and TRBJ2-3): GAGVSQTPSNKVTEKGKYVELRCDPISGHTALYWYRQSLGQGPEFLIYFQGTGAADDSGLPNDRFFAVRPEGSVSTLKIQRTERGDSAVYLCASSFTGTITDTQYFGPGTRLTVL.

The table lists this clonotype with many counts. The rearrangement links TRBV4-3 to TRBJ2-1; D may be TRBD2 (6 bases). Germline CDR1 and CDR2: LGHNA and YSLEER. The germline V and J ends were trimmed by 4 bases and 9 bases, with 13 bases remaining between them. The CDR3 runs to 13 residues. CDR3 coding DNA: TGCGCCAGCAGCCGGAAACTAGCTACTGAGCAGTTCTTC. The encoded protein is CASSRKLATEQFF.

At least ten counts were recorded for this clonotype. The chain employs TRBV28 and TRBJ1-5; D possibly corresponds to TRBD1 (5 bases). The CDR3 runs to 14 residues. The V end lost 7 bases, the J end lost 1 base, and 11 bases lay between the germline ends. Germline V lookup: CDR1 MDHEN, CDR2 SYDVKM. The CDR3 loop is CASMGQLSNQPQHF. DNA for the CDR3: TGTGCCAGCATGGGGCAGCTGAGCAATCAGCCCCAGCATTTT.

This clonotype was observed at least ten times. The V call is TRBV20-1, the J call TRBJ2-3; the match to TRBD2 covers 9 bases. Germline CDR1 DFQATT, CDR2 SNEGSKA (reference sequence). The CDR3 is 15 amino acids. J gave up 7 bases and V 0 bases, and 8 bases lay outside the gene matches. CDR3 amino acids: CSAREVWGTSHTQYF. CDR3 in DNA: TGCAGTGCTAGAGAAGTTTGGGGGACTAGCCATACGCAGTATTTT.